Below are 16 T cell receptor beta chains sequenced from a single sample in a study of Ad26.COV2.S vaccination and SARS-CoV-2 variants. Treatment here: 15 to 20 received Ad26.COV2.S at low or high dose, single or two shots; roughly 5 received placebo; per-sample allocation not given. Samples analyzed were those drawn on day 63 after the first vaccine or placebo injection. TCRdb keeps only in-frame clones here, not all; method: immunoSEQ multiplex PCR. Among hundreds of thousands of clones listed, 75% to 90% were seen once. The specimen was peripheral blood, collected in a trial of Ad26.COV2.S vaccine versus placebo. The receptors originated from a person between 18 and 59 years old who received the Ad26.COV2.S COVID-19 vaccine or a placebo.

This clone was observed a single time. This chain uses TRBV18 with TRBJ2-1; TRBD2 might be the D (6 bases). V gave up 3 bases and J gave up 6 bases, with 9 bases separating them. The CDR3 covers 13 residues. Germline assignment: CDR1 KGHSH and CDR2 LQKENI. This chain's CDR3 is CASSPRDFNEQFF. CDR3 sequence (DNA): TGTGCCAGCTCACCCCGGGACTTCAATGAGCAGTTCTTC.

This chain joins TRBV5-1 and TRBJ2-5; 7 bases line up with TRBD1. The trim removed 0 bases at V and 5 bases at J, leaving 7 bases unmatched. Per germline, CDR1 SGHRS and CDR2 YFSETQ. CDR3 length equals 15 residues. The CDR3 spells CASSLGQGDGETQYF. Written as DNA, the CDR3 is TGCGCCAGCAGCTTGGGACAGGGAGATGGGGAGACCCAGTACTTC.

The CDR3 DNA reads TGTGCCAGCAGCCATCCCTTAGGGAGCCACGAGCAGTACGTC. Translation gives CASSHPLGSHEQYV. This chain connects TRBV7-9 to TRBJ2-7, with D tentatively TRBD2 (5 bases). This CDR3 has 14 amino acids. The germline V gene encodes CDR1 SEHNR and CDR2 FQNEAQ (reference sequence). Trimming cost V 5 bases and J 5 bases, with 16 bases left between them.

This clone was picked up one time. The CDR3: CSVRGAQGNEQFF. CDR3 nucleotides: TGCAGCGTTCGGGGGGCACAGGGCAATGAGCAGTTCTTC. The chain uses TRBV29-1 and TRBJ2-1, with D perhaps TRBD2 (7 bases). The V gene's germline CDR1 is SQVTM and CDR2 ANQGSEA. This CDR3 comprises 13 residues. Deletions cut 5 bases from V and 6 bases from J, with 14 bases between.

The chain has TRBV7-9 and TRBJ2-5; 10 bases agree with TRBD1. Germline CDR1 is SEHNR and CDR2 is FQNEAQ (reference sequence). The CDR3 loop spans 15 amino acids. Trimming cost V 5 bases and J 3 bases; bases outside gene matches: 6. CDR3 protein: CASSRPGTGEETQYF. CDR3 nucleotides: TGTGCCAGCAGCCGGCCAGGGACAGGGGAAGAGACCCAGTACTTC.

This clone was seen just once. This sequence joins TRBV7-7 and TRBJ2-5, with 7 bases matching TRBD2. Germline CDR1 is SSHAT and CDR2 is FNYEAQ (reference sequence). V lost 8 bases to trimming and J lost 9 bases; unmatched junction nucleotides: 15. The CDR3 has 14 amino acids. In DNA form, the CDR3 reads TGTGCCAGCTCCCGGGACTCCGGTCGGGGGGCCCAGTACTTC. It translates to CASSRDSGRGAQYF.

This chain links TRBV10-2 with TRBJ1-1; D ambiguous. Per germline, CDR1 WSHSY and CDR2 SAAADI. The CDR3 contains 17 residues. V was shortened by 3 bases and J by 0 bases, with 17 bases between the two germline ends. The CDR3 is CASSESAMGFVNTEAFF. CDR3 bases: TGCGCCAGCAGTGAATCGGCCATGGGGTTCGTGAACACTGAAGCTTTCTTT.

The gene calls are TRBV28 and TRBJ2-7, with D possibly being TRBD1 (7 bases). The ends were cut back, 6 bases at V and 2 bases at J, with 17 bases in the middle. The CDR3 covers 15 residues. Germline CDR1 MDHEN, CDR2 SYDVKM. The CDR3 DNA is TGTGCCAGCAGCACACAGGGGTGGAGGGCCTACGAGCAGTACGTC. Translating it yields CASSTQGWRAYEQYV.

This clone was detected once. The CDR3 protein is CASSLWGLELFF. CDR3 in DNA: TGTGCCAGCAGTTTATGGGGACTTGAGCTGTTTTTT. The chain has TRBV28 and TRBJ2-2; D might be TRBD2 (6 bases). The germline V gene encodes CDR1 MDHEN and CDR2 SYDVKM. The CDR3 covers 12 residues. V dropped 0 bases and J dropped 11 bases, with 7 bases sitting between them.

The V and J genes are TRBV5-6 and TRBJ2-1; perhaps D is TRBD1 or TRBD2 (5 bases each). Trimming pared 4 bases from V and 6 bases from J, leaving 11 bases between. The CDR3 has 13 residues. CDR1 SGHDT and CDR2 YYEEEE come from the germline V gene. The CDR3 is CASSPGTTNEQFF. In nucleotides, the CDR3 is TGTGCCAGCAGCCCCGGGACCACCAATGAGCAGTTCTTC.

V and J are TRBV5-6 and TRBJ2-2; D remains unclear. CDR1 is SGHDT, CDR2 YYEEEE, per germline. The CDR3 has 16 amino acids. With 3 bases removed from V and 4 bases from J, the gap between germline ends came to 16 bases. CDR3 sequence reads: CASSSQPGWGTGELFF. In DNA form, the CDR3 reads TGTGCCAGCAGCTCACAACCTGGATGGGGCACCGGGGAGCTGTTTTTT.

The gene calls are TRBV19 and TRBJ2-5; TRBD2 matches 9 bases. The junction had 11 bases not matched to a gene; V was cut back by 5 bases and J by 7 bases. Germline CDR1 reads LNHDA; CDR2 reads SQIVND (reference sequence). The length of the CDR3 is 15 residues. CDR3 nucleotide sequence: TGTGCCAGTAGTGGGTTGGCTAGCGGGGAGGCGACCCAGTACTTC. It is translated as CASSGLASGEATQYF.

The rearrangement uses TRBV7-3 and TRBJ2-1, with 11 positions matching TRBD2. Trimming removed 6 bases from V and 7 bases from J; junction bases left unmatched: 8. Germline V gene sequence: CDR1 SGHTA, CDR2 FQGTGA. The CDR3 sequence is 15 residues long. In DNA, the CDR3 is TGTGCCAGCAGGGACCCTAGCGGGAGGTGGAATGAGCAGTTCTTC. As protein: CASRDPSGRWNEQFF. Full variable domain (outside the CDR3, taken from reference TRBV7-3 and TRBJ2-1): GAGVSQTPSNKVTEKGKYVELRCDPISGHTALYWYRQSLGQGPEFLIYFQGTGAADDSGLPNDRFFAVRPEGSVSTLKIQRTERGDSAVYLCASRDPSGRWNEQFFGPGTRLTVL.

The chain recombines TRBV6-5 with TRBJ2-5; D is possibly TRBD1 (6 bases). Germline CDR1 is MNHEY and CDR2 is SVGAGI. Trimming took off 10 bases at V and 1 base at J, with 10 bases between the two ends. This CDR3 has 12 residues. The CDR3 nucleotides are TGTGCCACCGGACAGCCCCAAGAGACCCAGTACTTC. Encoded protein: CATGQPQETQYF.

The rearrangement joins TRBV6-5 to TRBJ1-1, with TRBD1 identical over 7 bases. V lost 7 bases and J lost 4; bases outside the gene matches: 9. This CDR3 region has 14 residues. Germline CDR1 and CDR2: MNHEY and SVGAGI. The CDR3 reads CASTMGGQSTEAFF. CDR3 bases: TGTGCCAGCACCATGGGGGGACAGAGCACTGAAGCTTTCTTT.

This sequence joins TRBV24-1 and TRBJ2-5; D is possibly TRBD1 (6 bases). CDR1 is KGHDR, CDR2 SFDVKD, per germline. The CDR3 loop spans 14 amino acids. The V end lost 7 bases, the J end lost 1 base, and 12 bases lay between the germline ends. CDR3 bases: TGTGCCACCAGCGTGACAGGACTCCAAGAGACCCAGTACTTC. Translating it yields CATSVTGLQETQYF.